The 30 T cell receptor beta chains below come from one sample, sequenced in a study of T cells in Graves' hyperthyroidism and ophthalmopathy. The CDR3 regions of TCR beta were amplified from RNA transcripts. The HTBI primer set served for first-round RT-PCR of the TCR CDR3. A single record per CDR3 protein comes from TCRdb applying MiXCR to the multiplex PCR reads. Here the sample spans 500,000 to 650,000 distinct CDR3 sequences, roughly 15% being singletons. The specimen sequenced was blood. The receptors come from a woman aged 50 to 60 with Graves' ophthalmopathy.

This clonotype was observed many times. The chain joins TRBV28 to TRBJ2-5; 9 bases are a match to TRBD2. CDR1 is MDHEN and CDR2 is SYDVKM in the germline V gene. Unmatched junction bases numbered 8, after V lost 5 bases and J lost 4 bases. The CDR3 totals 15 residues. Here the CDR3 DNA reads TGTGCCAGCAGTCCGCCGACAGCGGGAGGAGAGACCCAGTACTTC. It translates to CASSPPTAGGETQYF. The full variable domain, with the rest looked up from reference TRBV28 and TRBJ2-5, is DVKVTQSSRYLVKRTGEKVFLECVQDMDHENMFWYRQDPGLGLRLIYFSYDVKMKEKGDIPEGYSVSREKKERFSLILESASTNQTSMYLCASSPPTAGGETQYFGPGTRLLVL.

This clonotype was seen a few times. The chain has TRBV19 and TRBJ1-2, with TRBD1 identical over 7 bases. This CDR3 is 15 amino acids long. Germline V gene sequence: CDR1 LNHDA, CDR2 SQIVND (reference sequence). Germline trimming cut 5 bases from V and 3 bases from J; bases unmatched to any gene: 9. The CDR3 loop is CASSDYRDSYYGYTF. The CDR3 DNA reads as TGTGCCAGTAGTGATTACCGGGACAGCTACTATGGCTACACCTTC.

The chain couples TRBV20-1 to TRBJ1-6; TRBD1 is a possible D gene (6 bases). The CDR3 is 14 residues long. Trimming shortened V by 3 bases and J by 10 bases, and 16 bases separated the two germline ends. The germline V gene encodes CDR1 DFQATT and CDR2 SNEGSKA (reference sequence). CDR3 sequence reads: CSASAGWTESPLHF. CDR3 sequence (DNA): TGCAGTGCTAGCGCAGGGTGGACAGAGTCACCCCTCCACTTT.

The chain carries TRBV4-2 and TRBJ2-7; TRBD2 might be the D (5 bases). The CDR3 totals 14 residues. The germline V gene encodes CDR1 LGHNA and CDR2 YNFKEQ. Trimming took 2 bases from V and 7 from J, leaving 15 bases between them. The CDR3 region has the DNA TGTGCCAGCAGCCAACCGCTAGTTCGGGGTGAGCAGTACTTC. Translating gives CASSQPLVRGEQYF.

This clonotype was observed many times. The gene calls are TRBV7-2 and TRBJ2-5, with D perhaps matching TRBD2 (6 bases). The CDR3 runs 16 residues. Trimming took off 5 bases at V and 2 bases at J, with 18 bases between the two ends. The germline CDR1 and CDR2 sequences are SGHTA and FQGNSA. The CDR3 region is CASSTGSWKVQETQYF. DNA of the CDR3: TGTGCCAGCAGCACCGGGAGCTGGAAGGTGCAAGAGACCCAGTACTTC.

In its sample, this clonotype was seen many times. The chain couples TRBV7-3 to TRBJ2-3, with TRBD2 as a possible D gene (6 bases). Trimming took off 2 bases at V and 7 bases at J, with 19 bases between the two ends. CDR3 length: 16 residues. Germline values: CDR1 SGHTA, CDR2 FQGTGA. CDR3 sequence reads: CASSLWGPMGGNTQYF. For the CDR3, the DNA is TGTGCCAGCAGCTTATGGGGCCCGATGGGAGGTAATACGCAGTATTTT.

V and J are TRBV7-9 and TRBJ1-2; D unresolved. Trimming cost V 4 bases and J 2 bases, with 17 bases left between them. Germline V lookup: CDR1 SEHNR, CDR2 FQNEAQ (reference sequence). The CDR3 sequence is 16 residues long. CDR3 coding DNA: TGTGCCAGCAGCTCCCCGCTGGTCCGAGCGAACTATGGCTACACCTTC. This translates into CASSSPLVRANYGYTF.

The table lists this clonotype with many counts. The chain carries TRBV28 and TRBJ2-3, with 14 positions matching TRBD2. V was clipped by 1 base and J by 11 bases; unmatched bases: 11. In germline, CDR1 is MDHEN, CDR2 SYDVKM. The CDR3 is 17 amino acids. In DNA, the CDR3 is TGTGCCAGCAGTTTATCGCCACCGGGACTAGCGGGAGTTATGCAGTATTTT. Translated, it gives CASSLSPPGLAGVMQYF.

V gene TRBV5-5 combines with J gene TRBJ1-6; 8 bases fit TRBD1. This CDR3 comprises 15 residues. Unmatched junction bases numbered 5, after V lost 0 bases and J lost 9 bases. CDR1 and CDR2 (germline): SGHKS, YYEKEE (reference sequence). CDR3 in DNA: TGTGCCAGCAGCTTGGGACAGGGGATCCTTTCACCCCTCCACTTT. Translating it yields CASSLGQGILSPLHF.

This clonotype has at least ten counts. This rearrangement joins TRBV19 to TRBJ1-1; D is uncertain. The V end was cut by 3 bases, the J end by 3 bases, with 8 bases between. Germline CDR1 is LNHDA and CDR2 is SQIVND (reference sequence). This CDR3 has 13 amino acids. The CDR3, as DNA: TGTGCCAGTAGTATCAAGGGTGACACTGAAGCTTTCTTT. The encoded protein is CASSIKGDTEAFF.

This clonotype has a count of ten or more. The chain recombines TRBV7-9 with TRBJ2-5; 8 bases align to TRBD2. Looked up from germline, CDR1 is SEHNR and CDR2 is FQNEAQ (reference sequence). The trim removed 5 bases at V and 8 bases at J, leaving 13 bases unmatched. The CDR3 runs 15 residues. The CDR3 is CASSQTWRGAETQYF. The DNA of the CDR3 is TGTGCCAGCAGCCAAACCTGGCGGGGGGCAGAAACCCAGTACTTC.

At least ten counts were recorded for this clonotype. This CDR3 reads CASSPGIYNQPQHF. CDR3 in DNA: TGTGCCAGCTCACCAGGAATTTACAATCAGCCCCAGCATTTT. The J gene is TRBJ1-5, the V gene TRBV18, with unresolved D. The ends were cut back, 2 bases at V and 3 bases at J, with 8 bases in the middle. Germline-derived CDR1 and CDR2 are KGHSH and LQKENI. CDR3 length: 14 residues.

This clonotype was seen at least ten times. The chain uses TRBV7-9 and TRBJ2-7; the D gene could be TRBD1 or TRBD2 (5 bases each). Germline assignment: CDR1 SEHNR and CDR2 FQNEAQ (reference sequence). The CDR3 sequence is 13 residues long. V lost 5 bases to trimming and J lost 5 bases, with 13 bases between them. The CDR3 reads CASSPGTANEQYF. For the CDR3, the DNA is TGTGCCAGCAGCCCGGGGACCGCGAACGAGCAGTACTTC.

This clonotype was found many times. This sequence joins TRBV28 and TRBJ2-7; 8 bases match TRBD2. The CDR3 has 15 residues. V lost 5 bases, J lost 7 bases, and 13 bases stayed unmatched. CDR1 and CDR2 from the germline V gene are MDHEN and SYDVKM. CDR3 sequence (DNA): TGTGCCAGCAGTCAAACTCGAGCGGGAGTCGAGGAGCAGTACTTC. Translating gives CASSQTRAGVEEQYF.

The genes are TRBV24-1 and TRBJ2-2; no firm D call. The CDR3 runs 16 residues. The V and J ends lost 4 bases and 5 bases respectively, with 16 bases between them. Germline values: CDR1 KGHDR, CDR2 SFDVKD. Here the CDR3 reads CATSDARNSVTGELFF. CDR3 coding DNA: TGTGCCACCAGTGACGCGAGGAATTCAGTGACCGGGGAGCTGTTTTTT.

A note on this clonotype: This may arise from a read error, as a much more abundant clone is one base away. This sequence joins TRBV10-3 and TRBJ2-1, with 11 bases aligning to TRBD1. The CDR3 has 16 amino acids. The germline gives CDR1 ENHRY, CDR2 SYGVKD. The CDR3 nucleotides are TGTGCCAGCAGTGAGTCGGGGGGGACAGGGGGCAATGAGCAGTTCTTC. This sequence encodes CASSESGGTGGNEQFF.

This clonotype showed up just once. A clone one base away is much larger, so this may be a read error. V and J are TRBV5-1 and TRBJ1-1; tentatively, D is TRBD1 (5 bases). Trimming took off 1 base at V and 5 bases at J, with 15 bases between the two ends. The CDR3 loop spans 15 amino acids. Per the germline V gene, CDR1 is SGHRS and CDR2 is YFSETQ. CDR3 loop: CASSLKTGGRTEAFF. CDR3 in DNA: TGCGCCAGCAGCTTGAAAACAGGAGGTCGGACTGAAGCTTTCTTT.

In this sample, this clonotype turned up many times. The chain couples TRBV29-1 to TRBJ1-2; no definite D call. Germline V CDR1 and CDR2: SQVTM, ANQGSEA. The CDR3 is 14 amino acids. V dropped 3 bases and J dropped 7 bases, with 18 bases sitting between them. The CDR3 spells CSVDWAGLKGGYTF. The CDR3 DNA follows: TGCAGCGTTGACTGGGCGGGCCTGAAGGGTGGCTACACCTTC.

This clonotype has just a few counts. J is TRBJ2-7 and V is TRBV9, with unresolved D. Trimming left V 0 bases short and J 0 bases short, with 7 bases between. Per the germline V gene, CDR1 is SGDLS and CDR2 is YYNGEE. CDR3 size: 14 residues. CDR3 bases: TGTGCCAGCAGCGTAGGCCTGAGCTCCTACGAGCAGTACTTC. This codes for CASSVGLSSYEQYF.

This clonotype was found many times. The chain employs TRBV27 and TRBJ2-7; 9 bases agree with TRBD2. The CDR3 is 16 amino acids. After removal of 5 bases from V and 0 bases from J, the junction contained 8 bases not matched to a gene. Per germline, CDR1 MNHEY and CDR2 SMNVEV (reference sequence). The CDR3 DNA sequence: TGTGCCAGCAGTCCCCCCGCGACTAGCGGCTCCTACGAGCAGTACTTC. Protein sequence: CASSPPATSGSYEQYF.

This clonotype was counted at least ten times. The CDR3 reads CASSPSGRGTGELFF. DNA of the CDR3: TGTGCCAGCAGTCCTAGCGGGAGGGGCACCGGGGAGCTGTTTTTT. V and J are TRBV28 and TRBJ2-2, with 12 bases that match TRBD2. Germline V lookup: CDR1 MDHEN, CDR2 SYDVKM. CDR3 size: 15 residues. The V gene end was trimmed by 5 bases and the J gene end by 4 bases; junction bases not matched to a gene: 2.

The chain links TRBV19 to TRBJ2-2, with no clear D. Germline V gene data show CDR1 as LNHDA and CDR2 as SQIVND (reference sequence). The CDR3 loop spans 16 amino acids. Trimming left V 3 bases short and J 4 bases short, with 15 bases between. As DNA, the CDR3 is TGTGCCAGTAGTATTTTAAGTTCGGGCGTCACCGGGGAGCTGTTTTTT. Protein product: CASSILSSGVTGELFF.

This clonotype has a count of ten or more. The rearrangement joins TRBV6-2 or TRBV6-3 to TRBJ1-1, with TRBD1 matching over 7 bases. The CDR3 length is 16 residues. The germline V gene encodes CDR1 MNHEY and CDR2 SVGEGT. Trimming at V came to 7 bases and at J to 1 base, leaving 12 bases not matched to a gene. The CDR3 DNA reads as TGTGCCAGCACTATGGACAGGAGTTTTGAGAACACTGAAGCTTTCTTT. Protein sequence: CASTMDRSFENTEAFF.

V gene TRBV7-2 combines with J gene TRBJ2-5; 8 bases are a match to TRBD2. Germline CDR1 and CDR2: SGHTA and FQGNSA. This CDR3 contains 13 residues. V shed 5 bases, J shed 14 bases, and the junction held 13 bases outside the gene matches. Here the CDR3 reads CASSPARLAGLYF. The CDR3 nucleotides read TGTGCCAGCAGCCCAGCGCGGCTAGCGGGCCTATACTTC.

The sample holds many counts of this clonotype. The chain uses TRBV7-2 and TRBJ1-2; D is possibly TRBD1 (6 bases). From germline, CDR1 is SGHTA and CDR2 FQGNSA. Trimming took off 4 bases at V and 4 bases at J, with 13 bases between the two ends. The CDR3 spans 14 residues. DNA for the CDR3: TGTGCCAGCAGCTCTAGGGGGTTGGGCTATGGCTACACCTTC. Its protein product is CASSSRGLGYGYTF.

In this sample, this clonotype turned up many times. The genes are TRBV27 and TRBJ2-7; 9 positions agree with TRBD1. CDR3 length equals 16 residues. Germline V lookup: CDR1 MNHEY, CDR2 SMNVEV (reference sequence). Trimming at V came to 6 bases and at J to 0 bases, leaving 9 bases not matched to a gene. The CDR3 DNA sequence: TGTGCCAGCAGGAGGAGAGGACAGGGGACCTCCTACGAGCAGTACTTC. Its protein is CASRRRGQGTSYEQYF.

This clonotype was observed many times. This sequence joins TRBV28 and TRBJ2-3, with D perhaps TRBD2 (5 bases). This CDR3 comprises 16 residues. The V gene lost 5 bases and the J gene lost 2 bases, with 17 bases spanning the gap. CDR1 and CDR2 from the germline V gene are MDHEN and SYDVKM. The chain's CDR3 is CASSGDFRESTDTQYF. In DNA, the CDR3 is TGTGCCAGCAGTGGGGATTTTCGGGAATCCACAGATACGCAGTATTTT.

The V gene is TRBV28, the J gene TRBJ2-5; 8 bases match TRBD1. This CDR3 comprises 15 residues. V was clipped by 5 bases and J by 3 bases; unmatched bases: 8. Germline-derived CDR1 and CDR2 are MDHEN and SYDVKM. CDR3 region: CASSARQGQKETQYF. Here the CDR3 DNA reads TGTGCCAGCAGTGCCCGACAGGGGCAAAAAGAGACCCAGTACTTC.

The chain joins TRBV20-1 to TRBJ2-4; D not resolved. This CDR3 comprises 12 residues. Trimming shortened V by 0 bases and J by 10 bases, and 10 bases separated the two germline ends. Germline V gives CDR1 DFQATT, CDR2 SNEGSKA (reference sequence). The DNA of the CDR3 is TGCAGTGCTAGAGATGTGGGCCGGATTCAGTACTTC. This codes for CSARDVGRIQYF.

V and J are TRBV5-1 and TRBJ2-1; a weak D match, TRBD2 (7 bases). Looked up from germline, CDR1 is SGHRS and CDR2 is YFSETQ. V shed 0 bases and J shed 4 bases, with 11 bases lying between them. The CDR3 is 15 amino acids. CDR3 in amino acids: CASSLASGQYNEQFF. CDR3 nucleotides: TGCGCCAGCAGCTTGGCTAGCGGACAGTACAATGAGCAGTTCTTC.